This TCR beta chain stems from a study of T cells in Graves' hyperthyroidism and ophthalmopathy. At least ten counts were recorded for this clonotype. Unmatched junction bases numbered 9, after V lost 4 bases and J lost 3 bases. Per the germline V gene, CDR1 is SGHRS and CDR2 is YFSETQ. The CDR3 covers 15 residues. Researchers amplified the TCR beta CDR3 regions from RNA transcripts. Initially, a first-round RT-PCR of the TCR CDR3 employed the HTBI primer set. TCRdb recomputed calls from the multiplex PCR reads with MiXCR, one row per CDR3 protein. The table has roughly 300,000 distinct CDR3 sequences, 25% seen once. It was uncontrolled infection, other autoimmune disease, pregnancy or lactation that excluded patients. Isolation of PBMCs was performed on 8.5 to 10 ml fresh peripheral blood.

The rearrangement uses TRBV5-1 and TRBJ2-7, with TRBD2 identical over 8 bases. Sequencing was performed on blood. This receptor was identified in a man in his forties or fifties with Graves' hyperthyroidism that later progressed to Graves' ophthalmopathy. CDR3 in DNA: TGCGCCAGCAGCCCGCTAGACGGGAGGGGCTACGAGCAGTACTTC. This gives the protein CASSPLDGRGYEQYF.